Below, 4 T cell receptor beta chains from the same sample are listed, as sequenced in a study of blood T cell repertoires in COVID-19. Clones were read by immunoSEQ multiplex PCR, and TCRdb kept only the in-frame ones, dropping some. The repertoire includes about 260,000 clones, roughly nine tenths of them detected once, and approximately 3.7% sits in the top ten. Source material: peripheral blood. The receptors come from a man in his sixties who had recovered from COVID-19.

The CDR3 bases are TGTGCCAGCAGTTTAATTGTAGGGGCGGGAACCGGGGAGCTGTTTTTT. Protein: CASSLIVGAGTGELFF. The V call is TRBV27, the J call TRBJ2-2, with D possibly matching TRBD2 (6 bases). Germline loops: CDR1 MNHEY, CDR2 SMNVEV (reference sequence). V lost 2 bases and J lost 5, with 15 bases in between. The length of the CDR3 is 16 residues.

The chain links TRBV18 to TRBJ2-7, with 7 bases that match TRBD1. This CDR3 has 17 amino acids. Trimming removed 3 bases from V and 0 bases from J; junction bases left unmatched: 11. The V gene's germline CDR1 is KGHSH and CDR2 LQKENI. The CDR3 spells CASSPRQPGQISYEQYF. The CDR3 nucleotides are TGTGCCAGCTCACCTCGGCAACCGGGACAGATCTCCTACGAGCAGTACTTC.

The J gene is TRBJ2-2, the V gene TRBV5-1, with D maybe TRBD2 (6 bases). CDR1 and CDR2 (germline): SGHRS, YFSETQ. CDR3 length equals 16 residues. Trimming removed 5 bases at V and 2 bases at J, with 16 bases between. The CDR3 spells CASSSGTGINTGELFF. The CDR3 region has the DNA TGCGCCAGCAGTTCCGGGACTGGGATTAACACCGGGGAGCTGTTTTTT.

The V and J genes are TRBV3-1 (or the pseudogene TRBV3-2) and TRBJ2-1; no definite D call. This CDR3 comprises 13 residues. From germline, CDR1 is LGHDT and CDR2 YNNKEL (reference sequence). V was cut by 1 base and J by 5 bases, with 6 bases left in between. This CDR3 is CASSQAVDNEQFF. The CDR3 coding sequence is TGTGCCAGCAGCCAAGCGGTAGACAATGAGCAGTTCTTC.